This T cell receptor beta chain is from a study of T cells in tumors after PD-1 blockade. V lost 7 bases and J lost 7, with 8 bases in between. Germline V CDR1 and CDR2: MGHDK, SYGVNS. The CDR3 covers 11 residues. Template: tumor biopsy or peripheral blood genomic DNA, roughly 550-6,500 ng per sample. Profiled with immunoSEQ multiplex PCR; TCRdb holds only in-frame clones, not every one. This sample has some 14,000 clones, with around four fifths found just once. The clonotype was recovered from a human donor with basal cell carcinoma. The sequences come from PBMCs, collected after anti-PD-1 treatment. This chain connects TRBV25-1 to TRBJ1-3; D ambiguous. The CDR3 reads CASNIRNTIYF. The CDR3 DNA reads TGTGCCAGCAACATACGGAACACCATATATTTT. Variable domain in full (rest from reference TRBV25-1 and TRBJ1-3): EADIYQTPRYLVIGTGKKITLECSQTMGHDKMYWYQQDPGMELHLIHYSYGVNSTEKGDLSSESTVSRIRTEHFPLTLESARPSHTSQYLCASNIRNTIYFGEGSWLTVV.